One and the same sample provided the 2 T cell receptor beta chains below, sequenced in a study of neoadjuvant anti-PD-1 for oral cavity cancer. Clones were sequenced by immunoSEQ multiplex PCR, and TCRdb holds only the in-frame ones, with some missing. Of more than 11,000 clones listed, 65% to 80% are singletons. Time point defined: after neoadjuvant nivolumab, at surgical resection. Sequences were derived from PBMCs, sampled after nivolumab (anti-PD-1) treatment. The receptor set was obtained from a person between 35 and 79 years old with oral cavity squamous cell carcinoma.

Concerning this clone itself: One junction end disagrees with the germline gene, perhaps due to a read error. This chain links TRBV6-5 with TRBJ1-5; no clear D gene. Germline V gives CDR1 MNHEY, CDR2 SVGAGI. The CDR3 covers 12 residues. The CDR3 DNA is TGTACCAGCAGTTCCCAAAATCAGCCCCAGCATTTT. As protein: CTSSSQNQPQHF.

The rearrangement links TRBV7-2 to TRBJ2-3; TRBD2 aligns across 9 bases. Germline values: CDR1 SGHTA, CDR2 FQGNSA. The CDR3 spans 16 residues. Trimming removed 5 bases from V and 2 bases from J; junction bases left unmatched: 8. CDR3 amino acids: CASSTLAGTLTDTQYF. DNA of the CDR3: TGTGCCAGCAGCACTCTAGCGGGAACTCTCACAGATACGCAGTATTTT.